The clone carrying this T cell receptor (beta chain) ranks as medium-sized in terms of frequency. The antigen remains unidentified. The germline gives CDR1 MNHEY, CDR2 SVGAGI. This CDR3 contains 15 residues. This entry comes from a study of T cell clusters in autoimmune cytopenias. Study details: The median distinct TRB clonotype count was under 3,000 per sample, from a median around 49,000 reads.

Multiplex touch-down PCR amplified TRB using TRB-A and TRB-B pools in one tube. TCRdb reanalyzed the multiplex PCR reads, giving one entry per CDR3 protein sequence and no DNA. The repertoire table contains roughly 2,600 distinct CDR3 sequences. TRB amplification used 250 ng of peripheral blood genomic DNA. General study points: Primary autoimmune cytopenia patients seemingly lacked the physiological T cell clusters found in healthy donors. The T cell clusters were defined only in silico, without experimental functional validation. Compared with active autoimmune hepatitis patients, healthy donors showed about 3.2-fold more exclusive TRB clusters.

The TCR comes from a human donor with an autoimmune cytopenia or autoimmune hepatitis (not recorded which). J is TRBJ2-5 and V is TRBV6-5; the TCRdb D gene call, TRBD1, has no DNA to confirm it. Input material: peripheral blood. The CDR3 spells CASSWDRRYQETQYF.